Sequencing of this T cell receptor (beta chain) was carried out in a study of CD8 T cells in ankylosing spondylitis. Study-wide findings and caveats: The study looked at matched synovial fluid samples from ankylosing spondylitis patients. Disease-linked clones were reported to be significantly enriched there. Seemingly distinctive of ankylosing spondylitis blood was a TCR beta motif formed by eight highly homologous variants. A CD8+ phenotype characterized the disease-linked clones, which were relatively rare in peripheral blood.

Scientists made TCR beta libraries using quantitative 5'-RACE with molecular barcodes. TCRdb passed the 5' RACE reads through MiXCR, listing each CDR3 protein once. The sample consists of approximately 150,000 distinct CDR3 sequences, around 45% of them appearing once. Concerning this clonotype itself: No antigen is known for it.

This CDR3 has 14 amino acids. V was cut by 6 bases and J by 8 bases, with 16 bases left in between. The material sequenced was synovial fluid, either unsorted or a sorted T cell fraction (not recorded which). The clonotype originates from a male donor with ankylosing spondylitis. This chain joins TRBV12-3 or TRBV12-4 and TRBJ1-4; perhaps TRBD1 as D (6 bases). This CDR3 reads CASSPPGAPEKLFF. The CDR3 nucleotides are TGTGCCAGCAGCCCTCCAGGGGCGCCCGAAAAACTGTTTTTT.